Below are 9 T cell receptor beta chains sequenced from a single sample in a study of cytomegalovirus exposure and HLA in healthy donors. The PCR employed 60 Vbeta primers together with 13 Jbeta primers. The method was immunoSEQ multiplex PCR; TCRdb's version includes in-frame clones alone and lacks a portion of them. The table lists roughly 100,000 clones, 75% to 85% of them singletons. The sample comprised PBMCs. These receptors all stem from a man between 18 and 35 years old in good health and CMV-seronegative.

The chain employs TRBV10-2 and TRBJ2-7; TRBD2 is a possible D gene (6 bases). The V end was cut by 5 bases, the J end by 3 bases, with 8 bases between. Germline CDR1 WSHSY, CDR2 SAAADI. The CDR3 is 12 amino acids. CDR3 nucleotide sequence: TGCGCCAGCAGTTATAGCGGCTACGAGCAGTACTTC. This encodes CASSYSGYEQYF.

The V and J genes are TRBV11-3 and TRBJ1-3; the match to TRBD1 covers 8 bases. Germline assignment: CDR1 SGHNT and CDR2 YENEEA. The CDR3 covers 15 residues. With V trimmed by 6 bases and J by 4 bases, 8 bases remained unmatched. The CDR3 protein is CASSYSTGAGNTIYF. DNA of the CDR3: TGTGCCAGCAGTTACTCGACAGGGGCCGGAAACACCATATATTTT.

J is TRBJ2-5 and V is TRBV12-5, with D possibly being TRBD2 (6 bases). Trimming stripped 0 bases from V and 5 bases from J, with 13 bases between. The CDR3 loop spans 15 amino acids. Germline CDR1 is LGHNT and CDR2 is FRNRAP. The CDR3 sequence is CASGLVPAGPETQYF. DNA for the CDR3: TGTGCTAGTGGTTTGGTACCGGCGGGGCCGGAGACCCAGTACTTC.

The CDR3 region is CASSPGGESSPLHF. CDR3 sequence (DNA): TGTGCCAGCAGCCCCGGTGGGGAGTCGTCACCCCTCCACTTT. V gene TRBV28 combines with J gene TRBJ1-6; no clear D gene. Trimming stripped 6 bases from V and 10 bases from J, with 16 bases between. This CDR3 is 14 amino acids long. Germline values: CDR1 MDHEN, CDR2 SYDVKM.

The rearrangement links TRBV7-6 to TRBJ2-1, with 12 positions matching TRBD2. This CDR3 contains 16 residues. The germline V gene has CDR1 SGHVS and CDR2 FNYEAQ. Trimming removed 2 bases from V and 8 bases from J; junction bases left unmatched: 7. The CDR3 here is CASSLRGLAGGDEQFF. The CDR3 bases are TGTGCCAGCAGCTTAAGGGGACTAGCGGGCGGCGATGAGCAGTTCTTC.

CDR3 nucleotides: TGTGCCAGCAGCGTAGGCGGTCAGGGGGACTATGGCTACACCTTC. Translated: CASSVGGQGDYGYTF. The chain links TRBV9 to TRBJ1-2; 7 bases align to TRBD1. CDR1 SGDLS and CDR2 YYNGEE come from the germline V gene. CDR3 length equals 15 residues. V lost 0 bases, J lost 3 bases, and 5 bases stayed unmatched.

The chain employs TRBV11-2 and TRBJ1-4, with 7 bases lining up with TRBD1. CDR3 length: 15 amino acids. V gave up 1 base and J gave up 7 bases; unmatched junction bases: 6. CDR1 and CDR2 from the germline V gene are SGHAT and FQNNGV. The DNA of the CDR3 is TGTGCCAGCAGCTTAGGGACAGGCCCGATTGAAAAACTGTTTTTT. This sequence encodes CASSLGTGPIEKLFF.

This chain joins TRBV7-6 and TRBJ1-1; no definite D call. Trimming left V 4 bases short and J 3 bases short, with 21 bases between. In germline, CDR1 is SGHVS, CDR2 FNYEAQ. This CDR3 spans 17 amino acids. The CDR3 spells CASSSEPRTRAYTEAFF. The DNA for the CDR3 is TGTGCCAGCAGCTCCGAACCCCGAACTAGGGCATACACTGAAGCTTTCTTT.

The chain links TRBV6-1 to TRBJ2-7; TRBD1 aligns across 11 bases. The CDR3 is 15 amino acids. The V and J ends lost 6 bases and 4 bases, in that order; junction bases with no gene match: 8. Germline V lookup: CDR1 MNHNS, CDR2 SASEGT. The CDR3, as DNA: TGTGCCAGCAGGTTTTTCGGGACAGGGGGATACGAGCAGTACTTC. This codes for CASRFFGTGGYEQYF.